The 13 T cell receptor beta chains given below trace back to one sample, sequenced in a study of blood T cell repertoires in COVID-19. TCRdb keeps only in-frame clones here, not all; method: immunoSEQ multiplex PCR. This table has some 55,000 clones, around 86% appearing once. Sequenced sample: peripheral blood. All receptors come from a woman aged 55-69 years with acute or convalescent COVID-19.

The rearrangement links TRBV12-3 or TRBV12-4 to TRBJ2-7; possible D gene TRBD2, 5 bases. The CDR3 consists of 13 residues. V lost 1 base to trimming and J lost 2 bases, with 6 bases between them. DNA of the CDR3: TGTGCCAGCAGTTTAGGACTACCCTACGAGCAGTACTTC. It codes for CASSLGLPYEQYF.

The chain is built from TRBV7-9 and TRBJ2-3, with 10 bases fitting TRBD2. The CDR3 totals 18 residues. The J segment lost 0 bases and the V segment lost 4 bases, leaving 10 bases of the junction unmatched. Germline CDR1 SEHNR, CDR2 FQNEAQ (reference sequence). The CDR3 sequence: CASSSPSGRVFSTDTQYF. The CDR3 DNA reads TGTGCCAGCAGCTCACCTAGCGGGAGAGTATTTAGCACAGATACGCAGTATTTT.

To note about this clone: This CDR3 is also generated by other DNA sequences in the sample. The chain employs TRBV18 and TRBJ1-3; the D is unclear. The CDR3 contains 15 residues. The V gene lost 6 bases and the J gene lost 0 bases, with 12 bases spanning the gap. The germline V gene encodes CDR1 KGHSH and CDR2 LQKENI. The CDR3 protein is CASSPTESSGNTIYF. CDR3 sequence (DNA): TGTGCCAGCTCCCCTACAGAGAGCTCTGGAAACACCATATATTTT. Complete variable domain (other parts from reference TRBV18 and TRBJ1-3): NAGVMQNPRHLVRRRGQEARLRCSPMKGHSHVYWYRQLPEEGLKFMVYLQKENIIDESGMPKERFSAEFPKEGPSILRIQQVVRGDSAAYFCASSPTESSGNTIYFGEGSWLTVV.

This chain connects TRBV6-2 or TRBV6-3 to TRBJ2-7; D remains unclear. Germline-derived CDR1 and CDR2 are MNHEY and SVGEGT. The CDR3 runs 14 residues. V shed 5 bases and J shed 5 bases, with 16 bases lying between them. CDR3 nucleotides: TGTGCCAGCAGTGCCTACTATAACGTCCACGAGCAGTACTTC. Protein sequence: CASSAYYNVHEQYF.

The rearrangement links TRBV21-1 to TRBJ2-2; the table's D call TRBD2 went unverified against the DNA. TRBV21-1 is a recognized pseudogene. This CDR3 has 19 residues. The CDR3 DNA reads as TGTGCCAGCAGCAAAGGGCGGGGTAGGGGAAAAGGAAACACCGGGGAGCTGTTTTTT. This translates into CASSKGRGRGKGNTGELFF.

The V gene is TRBV18, the J gene TRBJ1-2; TRBD1 matches 8 bases. V shed 2 bases and J 6 bases; nucleotides not matched to a gene: 11. This CDR3 spans 16 amino acids. CDR1 is KGHSH and CDR2 is LQKENI in the germline V gene. The CDR3 DNA reads TGTGCCAGCTCACCAGCGAGGACAGGGCCTGTTCATGGCTACACCTTC. Amino acid sequence: CASSPARTGPVHGYTF.

The V gene is TRBV15, the J gene TRBJ2-1; 12 nucleotides match TRBD2. Germline-derived CDR1 and CDR2 are LNHNV and YYDKDF (reference sequence). The J segment lost 6 bases and the V segment lost 3 bases, leaving 18 bases of the junction unmatched. The CDR3 has 20 amino acids. The CDR3, as DNA: TGTGCCACCAGCAGCCGTGGCCTAGCGGGGGGGCTCCGTTTTGGCAATGAGCAGTTCTTC. It codes for CATSSRGLAGGLRFGNEQFF.

The chain joins TRBV19 to TRBJ2-2; D might be TRBD2 (6 bases). Trimming cost V 4 bases and J 2 bases, with 17 bases left between them. CDR3 length equals 17 residues. Looked up from germline, CDR1 is LNHDA and CDR2 is SQIVND (reference sequence). The CDR3 region has the DNA TGTGCCAGTAGTACTCCCCCCGGGACTGGAAACACCGGGGAGCTGTTTTTT. The encoded protein is CASSTPPGTGNTGELFF.

The chain is built from TRBV6-2 or TRBV6-3 and TRBJ2-2; D unresolved. This CDR3 has 12 amino acids. From germline, CDR1 is MNHEY and CDR2 SVGEGT. V lost 2 bases and J lost 6, with 4 bases in between. The chain's CDR3 is CASSYLSGELFF. As DNA, the CDR3 is TGTGCCAGCAGTTACCTTTCCGGGGAGCTGTTTTTT.

The rearrangement uses TRBV11-3 and TRBJ2-1; TRBD2 aligns across 9 bases. The germline V gene has CDR1 SGHNT and CDR2 YENEEA. This CDR3 spans 13 amino acids. V dropped 3 bases and J dropped 9; count of bases not matched to a gene: 3. DNA of the CDR3: TGTGCCAGCAGCTTTAGCGGGAGTACTGAGCAGTTCTTC. Translating gives CASSFSGSTEQFF.

The chain combines TRBV4-2 with TRBJ2-7; TRBD2 aligns across 9 bases. V lost 3 bases and J lost 4; bases outside the gene matches: 4. CDR1 LGHNA and CDR2 YNFKEQ come from the germline V gene. The CDR3 totals 14 residues. The CDR3 DNA is TGTGCCAGCAGCCATGGGACTAGCACTTACGAGCAGTACTTC. It codes for CASSHGTSTYEQYF.

This clone has more than one count but fewer than ten. The V call is TRBV5-1, the J call TRBJ1-2; TRBD1 aligns across 12 bases. The germline gives CDR1 SGHRS, CDR2 YFSETQ. The CDR3 contains 15 residues. J gave up 7 bases and V 4 bases, and 8 bases lay outside the gene matches. The CDR3 DNA reads TGCGCCAGCAGCACCCGTCCGGGACAGGGGGCTGGCTACACCTTC. Translation gives CASSTRPGQGAGYTF. The whole variable domain, filled in from reference TRBV5-1 and TRBJ1-2, reads KAGVTQTPRYLIKTRGQQVTLSCSPISGHRSVSWYQQTPGQGLQFLFEYFSETQRNKGNFPGRFSGRQFSNSRSEMNVSTLELGDSALYLCASSTRPGQGAGYTFGSGTRLTVV.

This clone was picked up one time. This chain uses TRBV11-3 with TRBJ2-1; 16 nucleotides line up with TRBD2. The CDR3 runs 19 residues. Germline V CDR1 and CDR2: SGHNT, YENEEA. V gave up 3 bases and J gave up 6 bases; unmatched junction bases: 11. Here the CDR3 DNA reads TGTGCCAGCAGCTTCTCCGGGACTAGCGGGGGGGCCACTGGCAATGAGCAGTTCTTC. Translated, it gives CASSFSGTSGGATGNEQFF. The whole variable domain, filled in from reference TRBV11-3 and TRBJ2-1, reads EAGVVQSPRYKIIEKKQPVAFWCNPISGHNTLYWYLQNLGQGPELLIRYENEEAVDDSQLPKDRFSAERLKGVDSTLKIQPAELGDSAVYLCASSFSGTSGGATGNEQFFGPGTRLTVL.